These 11 T cell receptor beta chains share one sample of origin, sequenced in a study of CD8 T cells in ankylosing spondylitis. TCRdb reprocessed the 5' RACE reads with MiXCR, giving one entry per CDR3 protein. The table lists 120,000 or so distinct CDR3 sequences, approximately 14% of them singletons, with approximately 3% in the top ten. The sequenced sample was blood, either unsorted or a sorted T cell fraction (not recorded which). The receptors come from a female donor with ankylosing spondylitis or in good health (not recorded which).

This chain uses TRBV4-1 with TRBJ2-3; D unresolved. V was shortened by 0 bases and J by 4 bases, with 20 bases between the two germline ends. The CDR3 sequence is 18 residues long. Per germline, CDR1 MGHRA and CDR2 YSYEKL. In nucleotides, the CDR3 is TGCGCCAGCAGCCAAGACGGAACTTGGCTAGTAAGGTCAGATACGCAGTATTTT. Protein sequence: CASSQDGTWLVRSDTQYF.

This clonotype was counted many times. The chain employs TRBV20-1 and TRBJ2-7; D possibly uses TRBD1 or TRBD2 (5 bases each). The CDR3 totals 12 residues. Looked up from germline, CDR1 is DFQATT and CDR2 is SNEGSKA (reference sequence). V was trimmed by 5 bases and J by 4 bases, leaving 12 bases between them. CDR3 in DNA: TGCAGTGCTTTGGGGGATACTTACGAGCAGTACTTC. Its translation: CSALGDTYEQYF.

About this clonotype itself: Being one base from a much bigger clone, this may be a read error. V usage is TRBV20-1 and J usage is TRBJ2-1; 10 nucleotides agree with TRBD2. CDR1 is DFQATT, CDR2 SNEGSKA, per germline (reference sequence). J lost 8 bases, V lost 1 base, and 8 bases had no gene match. This CDR3 is 15 amino acids long. For the CDR3, the DNA is TGCAGTGCTAGAGGGGGGATTAGCGGGAGGCATGAGCAGTTCTTC. This gives the protein CSARGGISGRHEQFF.

This clonotype appeared many times. The chain recombines TRBV13 with TRBJ2-2, with unresolved D. Germline V CDR1 and CDR2: PRHDT, FYEKMQ (reference sequence). V lost 2 bases and J 1 base, leaving 8 bases between the germline ends. The CDR3 runs 15 residues. CDR3 residues: CASSLSGRNTGELFF. CDR3 nucleotide sequence: TGTGCCAGCAGCTTATCAGGACGGAACACCGGGGAGCTGTTTTTT.

The genes are TRBV5-1 and TRBJ2-1, with 9 bases aligning to TRBD2. Germline CDR1 SGHRS, CDR2 YFSETQ. The trim removed 2 bases at V and 3 bases at J, leaving 6 bases unmatched. The CDR3 totals 16 residues. The CDR3 here is CASSFLAGANYNEQFF. As DNA, the CDR3 is TGCGCCAGCAGCTTTTTAGCGGGGGCGAACTACAATGAGCAGTTCTTC. Full variable domain (rest looked up from reference TRBV5-1 and TRBJ2-1): KAGVTQTPRYLIKTRGQQVTLSCSPISGHRSVSWYQQTPGQGLQFLFEYFSETQRNKGNFPGRFSGRQFSNSRSEMNVSTLELGDSALYLCASSFLAGANYNEQFFGPGTRLTVL.

The chain joins TRBV28 to TRBJ2-7; D may be TRBD2 (5 bases). CDR3 length equals 14 residues. Germline V gives CDR1 MDHEN, CDR2 SYDVKM. Trimming took off 6 bases at V and 8 bases at J, with 20 bases between the two ends. CDR3 bases: TGTGCCAGCAGCCTATTAGCGATTGTCTCGAAGCAGTACTTC. Residues: CASSLLAIVSKQYF.

This clonotype was detected ten times or more. CDR3 loop: CSASSGGASRETQYF. DNA for the CDR3: TGCAGTGCTAGCAGTGGCGGGGCTAGTCGGGAGACCCAGTACTTC. The chain carries TRBV20-1 and TRBJ2-5; possible D gene TRBD2, 6 bases. Germline values: CDR1 DFQATT, CDR2 SNEGSKA (reference sequence). Trimming took off 3 bases at V and 5 bases at J, with 19 bases between the two ends. CDR3 length equals 15 residues.

This clonotype was found many times. The CDR3 DNA reads TGTGCCAGCTCCACGGGGAGGTCCTACGAGCAGTACTTC. Its translation is CASSTGRSYEQYF. This chain connects TRBV2 to TRBJ2-7, with D maybe TRBD2 (6 bases). Germline V gives CDR1 SNHLY, CDR2 FYNNEI. The CDR3 is 13 residues long. Trimming cost V 8 bases and J 1 base, with 12 bases left between them.

This clonotype was counted many times. The V and J genes are TRBV12-3 or TRBV12-4 and TRBJ2-1; weak D call: TRBD1 (5 bases). This CDR3 comprises 13 residues. V was pared by 6 bases and J by 5 bases, with 11 bases between. CDR3 nucleotide sequence: TGTGCCAGCAGACCCACAGGAGACAATGAGCAGTTCTTC. Residues: CASRPTGDNEQFF.

This clonotype was seen at least ten times. The rearrangement links TRBV28 to TRBJ2-6; D gene ambiguous. CDR3 length: 13 residues. Trimming stripped 5 bases from V and 0 bases from J, with 2 bases between. Germline V CDR1 and CDR2: MDHEN, SYDVKM. CDR3 residues: CASSDSGANVLTF. In nucleotides, the CDR3 is TGTGCCAGCAGTGACTCTGGGGCCAACGTCCTGACTTTC.

This clonotype turned up a few times. The chain uses TRBV12-3 or TRBV12-4 and TRBJ2-7; TRBD2 is a possible D gene (5 bases). Trimming cost V 8 bases and J 6 bases, with 17 bases left between them. The CDR3 runs to 13 residues. The CDR3 reads CASRREGVGEQYF. CDR3 DNA: TGTGCCAGCCGACGAGAGGGAGTGGGCGAGCAGTACTTC.